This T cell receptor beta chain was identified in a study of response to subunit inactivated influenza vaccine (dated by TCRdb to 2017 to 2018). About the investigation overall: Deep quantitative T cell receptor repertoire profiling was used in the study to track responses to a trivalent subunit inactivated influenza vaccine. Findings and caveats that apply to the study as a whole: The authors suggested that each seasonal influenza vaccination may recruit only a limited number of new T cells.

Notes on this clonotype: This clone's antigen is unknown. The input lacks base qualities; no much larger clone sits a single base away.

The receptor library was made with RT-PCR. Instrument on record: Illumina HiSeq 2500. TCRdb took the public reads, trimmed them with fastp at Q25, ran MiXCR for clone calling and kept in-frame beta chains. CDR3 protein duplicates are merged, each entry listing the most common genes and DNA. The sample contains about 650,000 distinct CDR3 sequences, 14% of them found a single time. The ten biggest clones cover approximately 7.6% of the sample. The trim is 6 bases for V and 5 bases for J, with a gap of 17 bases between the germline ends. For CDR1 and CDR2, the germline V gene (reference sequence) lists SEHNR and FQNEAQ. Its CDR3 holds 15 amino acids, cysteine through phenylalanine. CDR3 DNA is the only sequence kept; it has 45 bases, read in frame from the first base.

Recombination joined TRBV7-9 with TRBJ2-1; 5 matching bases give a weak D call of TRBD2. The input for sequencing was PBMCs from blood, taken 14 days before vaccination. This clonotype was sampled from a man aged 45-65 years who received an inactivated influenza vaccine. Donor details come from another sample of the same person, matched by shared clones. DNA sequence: TGTGCCAGCAGGGGAGAAGAGGCGTACCACAATGAGCAGTTCTTC. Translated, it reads CASRGEEAYHNEQFF.